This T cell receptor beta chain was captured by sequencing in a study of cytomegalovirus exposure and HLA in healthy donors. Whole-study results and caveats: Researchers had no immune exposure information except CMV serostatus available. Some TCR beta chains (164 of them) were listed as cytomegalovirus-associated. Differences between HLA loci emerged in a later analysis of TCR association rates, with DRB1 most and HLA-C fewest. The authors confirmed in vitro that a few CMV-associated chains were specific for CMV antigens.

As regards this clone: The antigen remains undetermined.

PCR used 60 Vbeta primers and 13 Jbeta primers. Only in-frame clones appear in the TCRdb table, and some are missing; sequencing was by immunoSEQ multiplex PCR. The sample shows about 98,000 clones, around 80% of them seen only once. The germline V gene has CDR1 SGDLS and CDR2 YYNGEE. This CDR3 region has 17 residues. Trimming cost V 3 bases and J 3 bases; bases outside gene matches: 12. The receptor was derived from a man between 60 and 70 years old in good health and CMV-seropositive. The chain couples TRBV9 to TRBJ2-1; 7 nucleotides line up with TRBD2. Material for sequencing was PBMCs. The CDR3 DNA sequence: TGTGCCAGCAGCGCAAGCCGTGGTCGGGGGGACTACAATGAGCAGTTCTTC. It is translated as CASSASRGRGDYNEQFF.